This T cell receptor (beta chain) was profiled in a study of CD8+ T cells in alopecia areata. Samples from alopecia areata patients were lesional scalp punch biopsies and peripheral blood. Sorted populations comprised CD4+ and CD8+ T cells obtained from PBMCs. Trimming took off 6 bases at V and 4 bases at J, with 12 bases between the two ends. The CDR3 length is 12 residues. CDR1 SQVTM and CDR2 ANQGSEA come from the germline V gene. RNA, once extracted, was reverse transcribed into cDNA for use as the sequencing template. TCRdb's table, derived via immunoSEQ multiplex PCR, lists solely in-frame clones and lacks some. The repertoire includes about 140,000 clones, roughly 46% of them detected once, and 0.99% sits in the top ten. In its sample, this clone was seen a few times. The antigen remains unidentified. Study-level points and caveats: Sequencing of scalp samples also captures resident alphabeta T cells of normal skin.

V is TRBV29-1 and J is TRBJ2-5, with D possibly TRBD2 on 5 matching bases. This clonotype was sampled from a human donor with alopecia areata. The sequences come from CD4+ T cells sorted from blood, collected at week 0. CDR3 sequence: CSVRRGPETQYF. For the CDR3, the DNA is TGCAGCGTCAGGAGAGGGCCAGAGACCCAGTACTTC.